The next 16 T cell receptor beta chains were all read from a single sample in a study of cytomegalovirus exposure and HLA in healthy donors. PCR used 60 Vbeta primers and 13 Jbeta primers. Assay: immunoSEQ multiplex PCR; the TCRdb copy retains only in-frame clones and omits some. The table includes about 170,000 clones, about four fifths detected once. The sample comprised PBMCs. The receptor set was obtained from a woman between 45 and 60 years old in good health and CMV-seropositive.

This clone was seen only a few times. V usage is TRBV9 and J usage is TRBJ2-5; TRBD1 aligns across 9 bases. With 3 bases clipped from V and 2 bases from J, the junction kept 5 bases outside the gene matches. The CDR3 length is 15 residues. Germline V lookup: CDR1 SGDLS, CDR2 YYNGEE. The CDR3 here is CASSEGTGWQETQYF. For the CDR3, the DNA is TGTGCCAGCAGCGAGGGGACAGGGTGGCAAGAGACCCAGTACTTC.

The V gene is TRBV10-3, the J gene TRBJ1-5; 7 nucleotides line up with TRBD1. CDR1 and CDR2 (germline): ENHRY, SYGVKD. J lost 4 bases, V lost 6 bases, and 3 bases had no gene match. The CDR3 sequence is 13 residues long. The CDR3 DNA is TGTGCCATCAGAGGACAGGCAAATCAGCCCCAGCATTTT. It translates to CAIRGQANQPQHF.

The chain couples TRBV6-4 to TRBJ2-7; TRBD1 agrees at 8 bases. After removal of 2 bases from V and 7 bases from J, the junction contained 4 bases not matched to a gene. CDR1 is MRHNA, CDR2 SNTAGT, per germline. The CDR3 runs 13 residues. The CDR3 DNA reads as TGTGCCAGCAGTGACGACAGGGGAAGAGAGCAGTACTTC. Amino acid sequence: CASSDDRGREQYF.

V and J are TRBV19 and TRBJ1-5, with 8 nucleotides matching TRBD1. Germline CDR1 and CDR2: LNHDA and SQIVND (reference sequence). V gave up 9 bases and J gave up 5 bases; unmatched junction bases: 15. The CDR3 covers 16 residues. CDR3 in amino acids: CASTTLSDRAYQPQHF. The CDR3 DNA reads TGTGCCAGCACCACTTTATCGGACAGGGCTTATCAGCCCCAGCATTTT.

The chain recombines TRBV5-1 with TRBJ1-2; D call uncertain. The germline V gene has CDR1 SGHRS and CDR2 YFSETQ. V shed 3 bases and J shed 2 bases, with 14 bases lying between them. The CDR3 has 15 residues. The CDR3 reads CASSYGESPNYGYTF. The CDR3 DNA sequence: TGCGCCAGCAGCTATGGGGAGTCGCCCAACTATGGCTACACCTTC.

This clone has just one count. The chain has TRBV5-4 and TRBJ2-3; 10 bases match TRBD2. CDR3 length: 19 residues. The J segment lost 4 bases and the V segment lost 1 base, leaving 15 bases of the junction unmatched. Per the germline V gene, CDR1 is SGHNT and CDR2 is YYREEE (reference sequence). CDR3 nucleotides: TGTGCCAGCAGCTTGCCCTGGACTAGCGGCCGGGAAGGTCCAGATACGCAGTATTTT. Its translation is CASSLPWTSGREGPDTQYF.

The J gene is TRBJ1-6, the V gene TRBV5-1; no clear D gene. Trimming removed 4 bases from V and 8 bases from J, with 16 bases in between. This CDR3 region has 15 residues. Per germline, CDR1 SGHRS and CDR2 YFSETQ. The CDR3 DNA sequence: TGCGCCAGCAGCCCCTCAGGAACCACGGATTCACCCCTCCACTTT. Its protein is CASSPSGTTDSPLHF.

V gene TRBV6-5 combines with J gene TRBJ1-1, with TRBD1 as a possible D gene (5 bases). This CDR3 has 13 residues. Germline V gene lookup returns CDR1 MNHEY and CDR2 SVGAGI. Trimming took off 6 bases at V and 1 base at J, with 9 bases between the two ends. The CDR3 DNA reads TGTGCCAGCAGAACCGGGGGGAACACTGAAGCTTTCTTT. It encodes CASRTGGNTEAFF.

This clone was counted a few times. The gene calls are TRBV19 and TRBJ1-3; 7 positions match TRBD1. Germline lookup yields CDR1 LNHDA and CDR2 SQIVND (reference sequence). Trimming at V came to 4 bases and at J to 1 base, leaving 4 bases not matched to a gene. There are 15 residues in the CDR3. DNA of the CDR3: TGTGCCAGTAGTACCCGGGACAGTTCTGGAAACACCATATATTTT. Encoded protein: CASSTRDSSGNTIYF. Using reference TRBV19 and TRBJ1-3 for the parts outside the CDR3, the full variable domain is DGGITQSPKYLFRKEGQNVTLSCEQNLNHDAMYWYRQDPGQGLRLIYYSQIVNDFQKGDIAEGYSVSREKKESFPLTVTSAQKNPTAFYLCASSTRDSSGNTIYFGEGSWLTVV.

This chain connects TRBV7-9 to TRBJ2-5; D unresolved. The J call may not be correct, given that the DNA end is closer to TRBJ2-7. The CDR3 has 14 amino acids. From germline, CDR1 is SEHNR and CDR2 FQNEAQ (reference sequence). The CDR3 loop is CASSLGHQWYEQYF. The CDR3 region has the DNA TGTGCCAGCAGCTTAGGACATCAATGGTACGAGCAGTACTTC.

The chain links TRBV19 to TRBJ2-5, with a weak D call TRBD2 (5 bases). The CDR3 is 15 residues long. Germline CDR1 LNHDA, CDR2 SQIVND (reference sequence). V was shortened by 3 bases and J by 0 bases, with 11 bases between the two germline ends. Here the CDR3 DNA reads TGTGCCAGTAGTATGGGAGCCGGCGACCAAGAGACCCAGTACTTC. Protein product: CASSMGAGDQETQYF.

This clone has a handful of counts. One junction end does not reproduce the germline sequence, and a read error may be involved. The rearrangement uses TRBV2 and TRBJ1-2; D is ambiguous. CDR3 length: 11 amino acids. In germline, CDR1 is SNHLY, CDR2 FYNNEI. The DNA of the CDR3 is TGTGCCAGCAGCGGCGGATACGGGAGGATCTTC. It translates to CASSGGYGRIF. Drawing the rest from reference TRBV2 and TRBJ1-2, the complete variable domain is EPEVTQTPSHQVTQMGQEVILRCVPISNHLYFYWYRQILGQKVEFLVSFYNNEISEKSEIFDDQFSVERPDGSNFTLKIRSTKLEDSAMYFCASSGGYGRIFGSGTRLTVV.

DNA of the CDR3: TGTGCCAGCAGCCAAGATCTAGGGACTAGCGTCGGGGAGCTGTTTTTT. Translation: CASSQDLGTSVGELFF. The rearrangement links TRBV14 to TRBJ2-2; 10 bases map to TRBD2. With 0 bases clipped from V and 7 bases from J, the junction kept 5 bases outside the gene matches. CDR3 length equals 16 residues. CDR1 and CDR2 (germline): SGHDN, FVKESK.

The V call is TRBV7-9, the J call TRBJ1-1; D is unresolved. The CDR3 consists of 14 residues. Germline CDR1 is SEHNR and CDR2 is FQNEAQ (reference sequence). Trimming took 2 bases from V and 0 from J, leaving 7 bases between them. Here the CDR3 reads CASSLMSVNTEAFF. The CDR3 nucleotides read TGTGCCAGCAGCTTAATGTCTGTGAACACTGAAGCTTTCTTT.

V is TRBV6-1 and J is TRBJ1-1, with TRBD1 matching 8 bases. The CDR3 contains 13 residues. Germline-derived CDR1 and CDR2 are MNHNS and SASEGT. V lost 6 bases, J lost 4 bases, and 4 bases stayed unmatched. The CDR3 DNA follows: TGTGCCAGCAGGGTGGACAGGGTCACTGAAGCTTTCTTT. Translation gives CASRVDRVTEAFF.

The V call is TRBV25-1, the J call TRBJ2-1; 9 nucleotides align to TRBD2. Per the germline V gene, CDR1 is MGHDK and CDR2 is SYGVNS. J was trimmed by 4 bases and V by 2 bases; bases with no gene match: 3. This CDR3 spans 15 amino acids. The CDR3 DNA is TGTGCCAGCAGTGAAGGGCGGGGGGGGTACAATGAGCAGTTCTTC. The encoded protein is CASSEGRGGYNEQFF.